What follows is one TCR beta chain and its context. CDR3 length equals 14 residues. V lost 0 bases, J lost 3 bases, and 10 bases lay in between. Germline V lookup: CDR1 GTSNPN, CDR2 SVGIG (reference sequence). This sample stems from a study of blood T cell repertoires in COVID-19. Background on the study: Collection of acute and convalescent COVID-19 samples took place in the United States, Italy and Spain.

Per the study methods: Reference gene primers were amplified, and this amplification served to estimate nucleated cell counts. Profiling relied on immunoSEQ multiplex PCR, and the TCRdb table lists in-frame clones only, not all of them. V, J and clone size are those of that table, while D and trimming were read from the DNA. The table has 90,000 to 100,000 clones, approximately 86% seen once; the top ten hold 11%. The genes are TRBV30 and TRBJ2-3; D is uncertain. The sequence derives from an older man with active or convalescent COVID-19. Input material: peripheral blood. The DNA of the CDR3 is TGTGCCTGGAGTGTACCCGCAGGTACAGATACGCAGTATTTT. Residues: CAWSVPAGTDTQYF.